This T cell receptor beta chain was sequenced in a study of OX40 agonist ivuxolimab in advanced cancers. The overall study: Treatment of patients was with ivuxolimab, an agonistic anti-OX40 (CD134) antibody. Findings and limits, study-wide: More expanded clones were seen, on average, in CD8+ T cells than in CD4+.

The germline V gene encodes CDR1 LNHDA and CDR2 SQIVND (reference sequence). The CDR3 sequence is 13 residues long. Trimming cost V 5 bases and J 3 bases, with 10 bases left between them. The investigators sampled blood at baseline, at cycle 4 day 1, and at cycle 7 day 1. With regard to this clone: What it recognizes is unknown.

Sequenced by immunoSEQ multiplex PCR; TCRdb stores in-frame clones only, minus some. The data hold approximately 84,000 clones, with roughly 80% observed a single time. This receptor was obtained from an adult with an advanced solid tumor such as melanoma, head and neck, liver or kidney cancer. The sample in question was CD4+ or CD8+ T cells sorted from blood, obtained in a trial of the OX40 agonist ivuxolimab. V gene TRBV19 combines with J gene TRBJ2-5; tentatively, D is TRBD1 (6 bases). The CDR3 protein is CASSSQGKETQYF. As DNA, the CDR3 is TGTGCCAGTAGTTCACAGGGAAAAGAGACCCAGTACTTC. The full variable domain, rest sourced from reference TRBV19 and TRBJ2-5, is DGGITQSPKYLFRKEGQNVTLSCEQNLNHDAMYWYRQDPGQGLRLIYYSQIVNDFQKGDIAEGYSVSREKKESFPLTVTSAQKNPTAFYLCASSSQGKETQYFGPGTRLLVL.